The next 18 T cell receptor beta chains were all read from a single sample in a study of read filtering for tumor transcriptome and immune sequencing. Molecular barcoded adaptors covering alpha/delta and beta/gamma chains were used on 400 ng RNA. One entry per CDR3 protein, called by TCRdb with MiXCR from the reads. The sample shows approximately 20,000 distinct CDR3 sequences, about 20% of them seen only once. What was sequenced was a population of CD138-negative cells sorted from bone marrow. These receptors were obtained from a donor aged 40 or over with multiple myeloma.

This clonotype was seen at least ten times. J is TRBJ2-7 and V is TRBV4-1, with 8 bases fitting TRBD1. Germline V lookup: CDR1 MGHRA, CDR2 YSYEKL. J lost 7 bases, V lost 0 bases, and 8 bases had no gene match. There are 15 residues in the CDR3. The CDR3, as DNA: TGCGCCAGCAGCCAAGAATTACAGGGGGTCCGTGAGCAGTACTTC. Encoded protein: CASSQELQGVREQYF.

The DNA of the CDR3 is TGCGCCAGCAGCCAAGATGGTGCCGGGGGCACTGAAGCTTTCTTT. It translates to CASSQDGAGGTEAFF. This rearrangement joins TRBV4-1 to TRBJ1-1, with D perhaps matching TRBD1 (5 bases). The CDR3 loop spans 15 amino acids. CDR1 MGHRA and CDR2 YSYEKL come from the germline V gene. V dropped 0 bases and J dropped 4 bases, with 12 bases sitting between them.

This clonotype showed up many times. The chain links TRBV12-5 to TRBJ2-5; D uncertain. Per germline, CDR1 LGHNT and CDR2 FRNRAP. The CDR3 runs to 16 residues. Trimming removed 2 bases from V and 3 bases from J, with 16 bases in between. CDR3 sequence: CASGLFQGRIEETQYF. CDR3 DNA sequence: TGTGCTAGTGGTTTGTTTCAAGGGCGAATTGAAGAGACCCAGTACTTC. Full variable domain (missing parts from reference TRBV12-5 and TRBJ2-5): DARVTQTPRHKVTEMGQEVTMRCQPILGHNTVFWYRQTMMQGLELLAYFRNRAPLDDSGMPKDRFSAEMPDATLATLKIQPSEPRDSAVYFCASGLFQGRIEETQYFGPGTRLLVL.

This clonotype ranks as large. The chain joins TRBV30 to TRBJ1-1, with D possibly matching TRBD1 (5 bases). This CDR3 contains 13 residues. Germline V CDR1 and CDR2: GTSNPN, SVGIG (reference sequence). Trimming removed 0 bases from V and 4 bases from J, with 9 bases in between. In DNA, the CDR3 is TGTGCCTGGAGTGTAACTGGGGGCACTGAAGCTTTCTTT. Translating gives CAWSVTGGTEAFF.

This clonotype was recorded at least ten times. This chain connects TRBV20-1 to TRBJ1-1; TRBD1 might be the D (6 bases). CDR3 length: 14 amino acids. Per germline, CDR1 DFQATT and CDR2 SNEGSKA (reference sequence). Trimming took off 3 bases at V and 1 base at J, with 12 bases between the two ends. This CDR3 reads CSASWGATNTEAFF. The CDR3, as DNA: TGCAGTGCTAGTTGGGGGGCAACGAACACTGAAGCTTTCTTT.

This clonotype appeared once. The chain carries TRBV6-2 or TRBV6-3 and TRBJ2-7; TRBD2 matches at 8 bases. This CDR3 spans 16 amino acids. Per germline, CDR1 MNHEY and CDR2 SVGEGT. Losses at the gene ends were 2 bases for V and 1 base for J; bases not matched to a gene: 7. The CDR3 sequence is CASSYPSGRSSYEQYF. In DNA form, the CDR3 reads TGTGCCAGCAGTTACCCTAGCGGGCGTTCTTCCTACGAGCAGTACTTC.

Ten or more counts support this clonotype. The V gene is TRBV10-2, the J gene TRBJ2-3; D not certain. V was cut by 6 bases and J by 6 bases, with 7 bases left in between. The germline V gene encodes CDR1 WSHSY and CDR2 SAAADI. CDR3 size: 11 residues. The CDR3 sequence is CASSERDTQYF. The CDR3 coding sequence is TGCGCCAGCAGCGAGCGCGATACGCAGTATTTT.

This chain uses TRBV7-3 with TRBJ2-2; the D is unclear. Per germline, CDR1 SGHTA and CDR2 FQGTGA. Trimming stripped 11 bases from V and 2 bases from J, with 12 bases between. This CDR3 contains 13 residues. CDR3 amino acids: CACAGPNTGELFF. For the CDR3, the DNA is TGTGCCTGCGCAGGACCTAACACCGGGGAGCTGTTTTTT.

This clonotype has ten or more counts. This chain joins TRBV20-1 and TRBJ1-4; D is perhaps TRBD1 (5 bases). The V gene's germline CDR1 is DFQATT and CDR2 SNEGSKA (reference sequence). This CDR3 has 15 amino acids. V lost 1 base and J lost 8, with 17 bases in between. This chain's CDR3 is CSARALRTRSEKLFF. DNA for the CDR3: TGCAGTGCTAGAGCGCTGAGGACACGGAGCGAAAAACTGTTTTTT.

This clonotype was detected only a few times. The V gene is TRBV28, the J gene TRBJ2-2; 7 nucleotides align to TRBD2. Trimming removed 6 bases from V and 0 bases from J; junction bases left unmatched: 7. Germline-derived CDR1 and CDR2 are MDHEN and SYDVKM. The CDR3 is 16 amino acids. The CDR3 spells CASRLRAGANTGELFF. The CDR3 nucleotides read TGTGCCAGCAGGCTCAGGGCGGGGGCGAACACCGGGGAGCTGTTTTTT.

V and J are TRBV5-1 and TRBJ1-1; 8 nucleotides agree with TRBD1. V shed 4 bases, J shed 3 bases, and the junction held 11 bases outside the gene matches. This CDR3 has 16 amino acids. Germline CDR1 SGHRS, CDR2 YFSETQ. CDR3 sequence: CASSPGQGPRDTEAFF. As DNA, the CDR3 is TGCGCCAGCAGCCCCGGACAGGGACCCCGGGACACTGAAGCTTTCTTT.

With regard to this clonotype: This sequence is one base from a far larger clone and is likely a read error. The gene calls are TRBV11-1 and TRBJ1-4; D is possibly TRBD1 (5 bases). This CDR3 is 14 amino acids long. Trimming pared 7 bases from V and 5 bases from J, leaving 14 bases between. Germline lookup yields CDR1 SGHAT and CDR2 FQDESV (reference sequence). This chain's CDR3 is CASNFDSLNEKLFF. The CDR3 nucleotides read TGTGCCAGCAACTTCGACAGCCTAAATGAAAAACTGTTTTTT.

Many counts were recorded for this clonotype. The chain combines TRBV29-1 with TRBJ2-7; tentatively, D is TRBD2 (6 bases). This CDR3 region has 12 residues. The germline V gene encodes CDR1 SQVTM and CDR2 ANQGSEA. Trimming removed 4 bases at V and 0 bases at J, with 7 bases between. CDR3 DNA sequence: TGCAGCGTTGGGCGGGACTCCTACGAGCAGTACTTC. This encodes CSVGRDSYEQYF.

V usage is TRBV10-3 and J usage is TRBJ2-5; 11 nucleotides match TRBD2. This CDR3 contains 15 residues. Germline lookup yields CDR1 ENHRY and CDR2 SYGVKD. The ends lost 6 bases at V and 5 bases at J; junction bases unmatched: 8. Here the CDR3 DNA reads TGTGCCATCAGGGGGTCTAGCGGGAGGATGGAGACCCAGTACTTC. Its protein product is CAIRGSSGRMETQYF.

This clonotype was seen just once. Written as DNA, the CDR3 is TGTGCCAGCAGCGCCAATTATGAAAAACTGTTTTTT. It translates to CASSANYEKLFF. The chain employs TRBV9 and TRBJ1-4; D is unresolved. CDR1 and CDR2 from the germline V gene are SGDLS and YYNGEE. V gave up 3 bases and J gave up 6 bases, with 6 bases separating them. This CDR3 is 12 amino acids long.

The chain joins TRBV7-2 to TRBJ2-3; D not certain. The CDR3 runs to 13 residues. Germline CDR1 SGHTA, CDR2 FQGNSA. V gave up 2 bases and J gave up 1 base, with 4 bases separating them. In nucleotides, the CDR3 is TGTGCCAGCAGCTTACGGCGCACAGATACGCAGTATTTT. Translation gives CASSLRRTDTQYF. The entire variable domain, with the rest obtained from reference TRBV7-2 and TRBJ2-3, is as follows: GAGVSQSPSNKVTEKGKDVELRCDPISGHTALYWYRQSLGQGLEFLIYFQGNSAPDKSGLPSDRFSAERTGGSVSTLTIQRTQQEDSAVYLCASSLRRTDTQYFGPGTRLTVL.

This clonotype was detected many times. The chain combines TRBV20-1 with TRBJ1-1; D gene uncertain. This CDR3 region has 11 residues. Trimming cost V 6 bases and J 7 bases, with 12 bases left between them. The germline V gene has CDR1 DFQATT and CDR2 SNEGSKA (reference sequence). CDR3 amino acids: CSAPRAGEAFF. In DNA form, the CDR3 reads TGCAGTGCACCTAGGGCCGGTGAAGCTTTCTTT.

There are many counts of this clonotype. This chain joins TRBV30 and TRBJ2-7, with no clear D. Germline V lookup: CDR1 GTSNPN, CDR2 SVGIG (reference sequence). V was shortened by 0 bases and J by 1 base, with 13 bases between the two germline ends. The CDR3 is 15 residues long. The CDR3 DNA reads TGTGCCTGGAGTGTAGACTTGGGTTGGTCCTACGAGCAGTACTTC. This encodes CAWSVDLGWSYEQYF.